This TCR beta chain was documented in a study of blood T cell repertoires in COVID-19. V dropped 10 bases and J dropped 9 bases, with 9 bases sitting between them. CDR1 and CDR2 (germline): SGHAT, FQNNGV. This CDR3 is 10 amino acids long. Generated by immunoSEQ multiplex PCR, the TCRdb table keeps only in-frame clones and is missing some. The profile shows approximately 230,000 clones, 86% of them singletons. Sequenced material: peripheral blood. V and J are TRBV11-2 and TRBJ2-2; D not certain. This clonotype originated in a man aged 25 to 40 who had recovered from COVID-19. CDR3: CATGFRELFF. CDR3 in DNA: TGTGCCACCGGCTTTAGGGAGCTGTTTTTT. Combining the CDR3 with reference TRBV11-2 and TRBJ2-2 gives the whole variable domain EAGVAQSPRYKIIEKRQSVAFWCNPISGHATLYWYQQILGQGPKLLIQFQNNGVVDDSQLPKDRFSAERLKGVDSTLKIQPAKLEDSAVYLCATGFRELFFGEGSRLTVL.